This TCR beta chain was sequenced in a study of blood T cell repertoires in COVID-19. Per the original data handling: Amplification of reference gene primers provided the estimated nucleated cell counts. Profiling relied on immunoSEQ multiplex PCR, and the TCRdb table lists in-frame clones only, not all of them. The DNA was the basis for D and trimming; V, J and clone size are from that table. The sample consists of approximately 110,000 clones, over 70% of them appearing once. J gave up 3 bases and V 3 bases, and 0 bases lay outside the gene matches. The CDR3 covers 12 residues. Germline V CDR1 and CDR2: GTSNPN, SVGIG (reference sequence).

The receptor's source is a man aged 50 or older with acute or convalescent COVID-19. The rearrangement joins TRBV30 to TRBJ1-2, with 8 bases identical to TRBD1. Source material: peripheral blood. The CDR3 loop is CAWRGQDYGYTF. The CDR3 DNA reads TGTGCCTGGAGGGGACAGGACTATGGCTACACCTTC.